The T cell receptor beta chain under discussion was sequenced for a study of OX40 agonist ivuxolimab in advanced cancers. Study details: Head and neck, renal cell, melanoma or hepatocellular carcinoma were the cancers that dose-escalation patients had.

Sequencing was performed with immunoSEQ multiplex PCR; in TCRdb, only in-frame clones are kept and a portion is missing. Here the sample spans about 78,000 clones, about 90% being singletons. The CDR3 spans 13 residues. CDR1 is LNHDA, CDR2 SQIVND, per germline (reference sequence). The germline V and J ends were trimmed by 4 bases and 5 bases, with 9 bases remaining between them. This specimen was CD4+ or CD8+ T cells sorted from blood, taken in a trial of the OX40 agonist ivuxolimab. V is TRBV19 and J is TRBJ2-1; D is unclear. The receptor comes from an adult with an advanced solid tumor such as melanoma, head and neck, liver or kidney cancer. In DNA, the CDR3 is TGTGCCAGTAGTAAGGGCTACCACAATGAGCAGTTCTTC. This codes for CASSKGYHNEQFF.